The T cell receptor beta chain under discussion was sequenced for a study of Ad26.COV2.S vaccination and SARS-CoV-2 variants. Whole-study context: Vaccine-arm donor from the placebo-controlled COV1001 Ad26.COV2.S trial.

Clones were sequenced by immunoSEQ multiplex PCR, and TCRdb holds only the in-frame ones, with some missing. This table has some 250,000 clones, roughly 90% appearing once. The CDR3 totals 10 residues. Germline V gene lookup returns CDR1 SEHNR and CDR2 FQNEAQ (reference sequence). The V and J ends lost 8 bases and 1 base respectively, with 2 bases between them. Whole-study findings and limits: Placebo recipients showed lower spike-specific TCR breadth than vaccinees.

With respect to this clone: Antigen specificity is unknown.

Treatment meaning: roughly 19 received Ad26.COV2.S at low or high dose, single or two shots; 5 received placebo; per-sample allocation not given. Sample collection was performed on day 63 after the first vaccine or placebo injection. This clonotype originated in a person aged 18-60 years who received the Ad26.COV2.S COVID-19 vaccine or a placebo. The specimen was peripheral blood, collected in a trial of Ad26.COV2.S vaccine versus placebo. This chain joins TRBV7-9 and TRBJ2-5; D is unresolved. CDR3 DNA sequence: TGTGCCAGCGCCCAAGAGACCCAGTACTTC. It encodes CASAQETQYF. Drawing the rest from reference TRBV7-9 and TRBJ2-5, the complete variable domain is DTGVSQNPRHKITKRGQNVTFRCDPISEHNRLYWYRQTLGQGPEFLTYFQNEAQLEKSRLLSDRFSAERPKGSFSTLEIQRTEQGDSAMYLCASAQETQYFGPGTRLLVL.